This entry describes one T cell receptor (beta chain). What it binds is not known. Assay: immunoSEQ multiplex PCR; the TCRdb copy retains only in-frame clones and omits some. The sample carries about 10,000 clones, around 79% recorded once. The data belong to a study of CD4+ T cells in melanoma. Study-wide findings and caveats: A reported correlation linked neoantigen-specific CD4+ T cells to CD8+, macrophage and B cell function. Neoantigen-specific CD4+ T cells in melanoma reportedly had diverse differentiation states.

The CDR3 consists of 15 residues. Germline CDR1 is MNHEY and CDR2 is SVGAGI. After removal of 6 bases from V and 5 bases from J, the junction contained 8 bases not matched to a gene. The chain carries TRBV6-5 and TRBJ2-2; 8 bases are shared with TRBD1. Material for sequencing was cells from a culture (not recorded whether cultured in vitro). The clonotype comes from a human donor with melanoma. CDR3 region: CASRTRQGWTGELFF. In nucleotides, the CDR3 is TGTGCCAGCAGGACCCGACAGGGGTGGACCGGGGAGCTGTTTTTT.